The clone carrying this T cell receptor beta chain was recorded many times. Its antigen is unidentified. Before being chosen for sequencing, patients had shown CD8+CD57+ cell expansion by flow cytometry. Therapy had not been given to patients before blood sampling. The sample belongs to a study of CD8+CD57+ T cells in acquired aplastic anemia. The template used for profiling TCR beta VDJ and CDR3 was genomic DNA. Each CDR3 protein is one row after TCRdb ran MiXCR on the reads. Of hundreds of thousands of distinct CDR3 sequences in the sample, around 32% were seen once. Study-level findings and limits: Some 30 was the count of CD8+ CDR3 sequences that patients shared with controls.

The sequence derives from a human donor with aplastic anemia. The sequencing sample was made of sorted CD4+, CD8+, or CD8+CD57+ T cells (not recorded which) from PBMCs.

This CDR3 is CASSRGTGVAEQPQHF. Written as DNA, the CDR3 is TGTGCCAGTAGTCGGGGGACAGGGGTAGCGGAACAGCCCCAGCATTTT. V gene TRBV19 combines with J gene TRBJ1-5; 10 bases map to TRBD1. The germline V gene has CDR1 LNHDA and CDR2 SQIVND (reference sequence). The CDR3 covers 16 residues. With V trimmed by 5 bases and J by 7 bases, 11 bases remained unmatched.